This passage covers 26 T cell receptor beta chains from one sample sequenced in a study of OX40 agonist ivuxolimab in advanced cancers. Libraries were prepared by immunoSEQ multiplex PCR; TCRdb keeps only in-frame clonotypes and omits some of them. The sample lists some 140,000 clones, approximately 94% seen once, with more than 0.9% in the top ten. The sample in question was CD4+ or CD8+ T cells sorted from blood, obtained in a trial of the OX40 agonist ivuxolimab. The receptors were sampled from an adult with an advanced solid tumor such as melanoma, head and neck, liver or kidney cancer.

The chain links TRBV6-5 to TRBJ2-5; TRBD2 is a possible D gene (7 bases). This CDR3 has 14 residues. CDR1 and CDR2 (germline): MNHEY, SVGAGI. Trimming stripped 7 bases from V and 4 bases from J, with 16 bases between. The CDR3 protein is CASMRGGLGETQYF. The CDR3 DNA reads TGTGCCAGCATGAGGGGGGGGCTGGGAGAGACCCAGTACTTC.

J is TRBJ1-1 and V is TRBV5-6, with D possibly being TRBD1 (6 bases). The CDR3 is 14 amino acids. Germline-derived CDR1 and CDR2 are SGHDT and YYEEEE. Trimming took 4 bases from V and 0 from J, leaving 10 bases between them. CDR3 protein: CASSEGGLNTEAFF. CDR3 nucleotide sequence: TGTGCCAGCAGCGAGGGGGGCCTGAACACTGAAGCTTTCTTT.

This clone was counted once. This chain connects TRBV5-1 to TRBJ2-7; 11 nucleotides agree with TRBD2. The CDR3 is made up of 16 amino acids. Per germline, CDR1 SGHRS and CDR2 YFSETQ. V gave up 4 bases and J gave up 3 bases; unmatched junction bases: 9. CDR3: CASSAAWTSGLYEQYF. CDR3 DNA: TGCGCCAGCAGCGCGGCCTGGACTAGCGGGCTCTACGAGCAGTACTTC.

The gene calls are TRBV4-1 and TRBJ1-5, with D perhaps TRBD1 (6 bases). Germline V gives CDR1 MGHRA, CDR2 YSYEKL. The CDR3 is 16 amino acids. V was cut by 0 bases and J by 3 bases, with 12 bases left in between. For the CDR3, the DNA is TGCGCCAGCAGCCAAGATGGGGGCGTACTCAATCAGCCCCAGCATTTT. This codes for CASSQDGGVLNQPQHF.

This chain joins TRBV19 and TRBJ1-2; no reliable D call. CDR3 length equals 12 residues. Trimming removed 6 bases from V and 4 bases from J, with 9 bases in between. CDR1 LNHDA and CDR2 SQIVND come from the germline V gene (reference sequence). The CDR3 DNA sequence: TGTGCCAGTAGCTCTAGGACCTATGGCTACACCTTC. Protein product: CASSSRTYGYTF.

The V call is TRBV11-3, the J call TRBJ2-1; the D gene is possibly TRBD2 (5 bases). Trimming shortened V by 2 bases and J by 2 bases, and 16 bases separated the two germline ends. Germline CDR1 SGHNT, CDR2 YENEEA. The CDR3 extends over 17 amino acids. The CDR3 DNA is TGTGCCAGCAGCTTAACAGACGGGGAAATCCCCTACAATGAGCAGTTCTTC. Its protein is CASSLTDGEIPYNEQFF.

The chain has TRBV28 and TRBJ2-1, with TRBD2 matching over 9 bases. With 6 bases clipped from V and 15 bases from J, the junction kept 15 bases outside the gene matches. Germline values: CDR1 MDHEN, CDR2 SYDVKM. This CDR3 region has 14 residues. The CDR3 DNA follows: TGTGCCAGCAGCCCCCCCGCTAGCGGGGTTCGTCTGTTCTTC. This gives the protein CASSPPASGVRLFF.

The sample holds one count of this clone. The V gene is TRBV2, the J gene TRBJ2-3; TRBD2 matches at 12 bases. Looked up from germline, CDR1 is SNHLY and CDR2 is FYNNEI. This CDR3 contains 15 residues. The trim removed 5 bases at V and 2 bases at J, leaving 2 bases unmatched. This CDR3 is CASSRLAGDTDTQYF. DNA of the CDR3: TGTGCCAGCAGTAGACTAGCGGGGGACACAGATACGCAGTATTTT.

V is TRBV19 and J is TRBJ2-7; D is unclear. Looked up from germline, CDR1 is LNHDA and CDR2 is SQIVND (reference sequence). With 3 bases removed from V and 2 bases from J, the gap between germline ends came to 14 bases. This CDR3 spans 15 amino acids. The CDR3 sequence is CASSIGRSLTYEQYF. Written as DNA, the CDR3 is TGTGCCAGTAGTATCGGCAGATCCTTGACCTACGAGCAGTACTTC.

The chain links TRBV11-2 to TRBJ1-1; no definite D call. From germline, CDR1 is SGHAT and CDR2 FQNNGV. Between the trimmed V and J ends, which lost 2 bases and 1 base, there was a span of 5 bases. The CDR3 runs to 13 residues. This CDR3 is CASSLYGNTEAFF. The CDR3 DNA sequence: TGTGCCAGCAGCTTATACGGGAACACTGAAGCTTTCTTT. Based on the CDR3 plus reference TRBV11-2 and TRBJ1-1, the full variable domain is EAGVAQSPRYKIIEKRQSVAFWCNPISGHATLYWYQQILGQGPKLLIQFQNNGVVDDSQLPKDRFSAERLKGVDSTLKIQPAKLEDSAVYLCASSLYGNTEAFFGQGTRLTVV.

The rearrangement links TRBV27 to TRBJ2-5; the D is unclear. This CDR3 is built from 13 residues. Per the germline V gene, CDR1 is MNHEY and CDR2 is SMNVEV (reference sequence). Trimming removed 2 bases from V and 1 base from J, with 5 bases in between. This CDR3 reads CASSLRTQETQYF. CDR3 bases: TGTGCCAGCAGTTTACGAACCCAAGAGACCCAGTACTTC.

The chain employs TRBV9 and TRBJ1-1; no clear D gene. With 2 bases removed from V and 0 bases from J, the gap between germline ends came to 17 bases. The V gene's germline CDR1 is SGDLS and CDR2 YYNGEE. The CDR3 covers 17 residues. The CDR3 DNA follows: TGTGCCAGCAGCGTCCGGGCAACCTTAATGATGAACACTGAAGCTTTCTTT. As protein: CASSVRATLMMNTEAFF.

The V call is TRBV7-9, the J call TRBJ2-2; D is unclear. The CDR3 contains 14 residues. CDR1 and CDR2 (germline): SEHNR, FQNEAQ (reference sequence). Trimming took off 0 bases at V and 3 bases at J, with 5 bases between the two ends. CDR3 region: CASSLASYTGELFF. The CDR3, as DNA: TGTGCCAGCAGCTTAGCCAGCTACACCGGGGAGCTGTTTTTT.

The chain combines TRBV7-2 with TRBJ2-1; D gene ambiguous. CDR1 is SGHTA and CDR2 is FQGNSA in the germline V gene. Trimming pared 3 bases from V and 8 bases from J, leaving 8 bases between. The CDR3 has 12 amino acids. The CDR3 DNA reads TGTGCCAGCAGCTTGGGGTTATATGAGCAGTTCTTC. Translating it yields CASSLGLYEQFF.

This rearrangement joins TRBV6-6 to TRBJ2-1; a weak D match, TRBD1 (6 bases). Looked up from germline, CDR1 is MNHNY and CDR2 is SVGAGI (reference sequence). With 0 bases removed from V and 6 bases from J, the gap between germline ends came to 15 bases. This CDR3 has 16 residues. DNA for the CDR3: TGTGCCAGCAGTTACTCGGACAGCAGGACGGGCAATGAGCAGTTCTTC. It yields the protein CASSYSDSRTGNEQFF.

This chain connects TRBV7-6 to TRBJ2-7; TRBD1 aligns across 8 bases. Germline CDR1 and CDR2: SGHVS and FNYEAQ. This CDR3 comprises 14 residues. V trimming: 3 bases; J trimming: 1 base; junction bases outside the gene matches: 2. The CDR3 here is CASSFGTGSYEQYF. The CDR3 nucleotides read TGTGCCAGCAGCTTCGGGACAGGTTCCTACGAGCAGTACTTC.

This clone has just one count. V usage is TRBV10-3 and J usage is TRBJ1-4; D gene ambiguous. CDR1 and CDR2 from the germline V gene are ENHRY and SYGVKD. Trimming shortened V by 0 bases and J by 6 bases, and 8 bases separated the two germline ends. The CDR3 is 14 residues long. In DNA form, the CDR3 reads TGTGCCATCAGTGAGTCGGGAGGGTATGAAAAACTGTTTTTT. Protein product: CAISESGGYEKLFF.

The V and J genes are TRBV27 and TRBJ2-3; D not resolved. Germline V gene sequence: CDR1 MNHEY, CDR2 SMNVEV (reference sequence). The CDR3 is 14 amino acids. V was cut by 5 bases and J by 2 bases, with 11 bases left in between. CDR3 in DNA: TGTGCCAGCAGTCCGCCTACTAACACAGATACGCAGTATTTT. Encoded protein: CASSPPTNTDTQYF.

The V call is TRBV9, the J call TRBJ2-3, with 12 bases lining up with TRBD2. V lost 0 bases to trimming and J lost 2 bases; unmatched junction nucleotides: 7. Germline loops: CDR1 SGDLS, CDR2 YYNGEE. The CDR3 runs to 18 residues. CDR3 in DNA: TGTGCCAGCAGCGTAGGAGGGAGACTAGCGGGAGACACAGATACGCAGTATTTT. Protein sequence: CASSVGGRLAGDTDTQYF.

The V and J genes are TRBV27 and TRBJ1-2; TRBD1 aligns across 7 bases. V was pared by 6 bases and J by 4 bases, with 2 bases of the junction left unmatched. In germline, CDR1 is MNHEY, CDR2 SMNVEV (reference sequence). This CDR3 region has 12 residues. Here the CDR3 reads CASRDRRYGYTF. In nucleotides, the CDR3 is TGTGCCAGCAGGGACAGGCGCTATGGCTACACCTTC.

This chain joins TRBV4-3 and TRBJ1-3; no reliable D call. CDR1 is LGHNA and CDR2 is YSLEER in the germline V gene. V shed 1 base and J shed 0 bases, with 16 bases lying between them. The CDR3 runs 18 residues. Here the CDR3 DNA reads TGCGCCAGCAGCCAAGTCCCCTTCGGTCAACACTCTGGAAACACCATATATTTT. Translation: CASSQVPFGQHSGNTIYF.

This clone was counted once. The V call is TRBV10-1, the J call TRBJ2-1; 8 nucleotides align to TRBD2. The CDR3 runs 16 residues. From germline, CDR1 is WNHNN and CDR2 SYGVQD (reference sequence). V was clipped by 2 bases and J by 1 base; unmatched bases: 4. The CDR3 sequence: CASSESGGPSYNEQFF. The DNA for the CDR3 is TGCGCCAGCAGTGAGAGCGGGGGACCTTCCTACAATGAGCAGTTCTTC.

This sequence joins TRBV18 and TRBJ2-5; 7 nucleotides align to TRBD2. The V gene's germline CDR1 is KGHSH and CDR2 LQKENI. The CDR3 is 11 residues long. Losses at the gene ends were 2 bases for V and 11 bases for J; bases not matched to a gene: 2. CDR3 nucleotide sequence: TGTGCCAGCTCACCAGGGGGGGAGCAGTACTTC. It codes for CASSPGGEQYF.

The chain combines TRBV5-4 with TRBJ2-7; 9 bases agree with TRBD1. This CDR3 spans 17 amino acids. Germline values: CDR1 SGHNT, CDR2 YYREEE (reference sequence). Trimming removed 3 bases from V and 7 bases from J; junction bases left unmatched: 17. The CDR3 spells CASSSPGTGGPMGEQYF. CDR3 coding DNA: TGTGCCAGCAGCTCCCCCGGAACAGGGGGCCCTATGGGGGAGCAGTACTTC.

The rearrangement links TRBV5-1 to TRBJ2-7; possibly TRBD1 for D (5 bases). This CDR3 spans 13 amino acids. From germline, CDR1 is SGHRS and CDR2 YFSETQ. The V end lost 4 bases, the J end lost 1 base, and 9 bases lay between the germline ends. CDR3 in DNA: TGCGCCAGCAGCGTTGACAGATCCTACGAGCAGTACTTC. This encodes CASSVDRSYEQYF.

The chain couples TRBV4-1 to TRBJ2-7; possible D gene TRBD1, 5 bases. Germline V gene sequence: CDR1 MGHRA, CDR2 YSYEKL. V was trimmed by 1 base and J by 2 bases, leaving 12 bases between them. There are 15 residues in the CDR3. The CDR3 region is CASSQVITGTYEQYF. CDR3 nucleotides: TGCGCCAGCAGCCAAGTTATCACAGGTACCTACGAGCAGTACTTC.